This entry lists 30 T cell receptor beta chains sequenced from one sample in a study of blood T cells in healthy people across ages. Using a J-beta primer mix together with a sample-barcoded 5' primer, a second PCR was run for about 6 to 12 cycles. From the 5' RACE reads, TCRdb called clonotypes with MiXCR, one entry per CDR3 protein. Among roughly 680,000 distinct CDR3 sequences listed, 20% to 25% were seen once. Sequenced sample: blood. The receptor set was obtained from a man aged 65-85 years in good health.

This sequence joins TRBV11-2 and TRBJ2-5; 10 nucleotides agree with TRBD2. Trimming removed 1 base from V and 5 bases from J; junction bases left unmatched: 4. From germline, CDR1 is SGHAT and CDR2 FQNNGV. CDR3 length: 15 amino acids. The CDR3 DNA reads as TGTGCCAGCAGCTTAGCTAGCGGGAGTTACGAGACCCAGTACTTC. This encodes CASSLASGSYETQYF.

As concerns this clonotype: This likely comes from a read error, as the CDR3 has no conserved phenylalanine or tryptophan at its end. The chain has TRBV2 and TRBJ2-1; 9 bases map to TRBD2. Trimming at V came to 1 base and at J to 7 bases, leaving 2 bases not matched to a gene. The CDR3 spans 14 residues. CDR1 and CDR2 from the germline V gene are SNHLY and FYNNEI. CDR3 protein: CASSEGAGGNEQFL. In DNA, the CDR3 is TGTGCCAGCAGTGAAGGAGCGGGAGGTAATGAGCAGTTCCTC.

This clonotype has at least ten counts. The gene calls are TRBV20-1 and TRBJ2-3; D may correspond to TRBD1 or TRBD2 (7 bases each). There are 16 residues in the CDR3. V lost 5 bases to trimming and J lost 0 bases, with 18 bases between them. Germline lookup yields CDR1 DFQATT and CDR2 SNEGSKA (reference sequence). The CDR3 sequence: CSAPRGSGISTDTQYF. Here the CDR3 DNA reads TGCAGTGCTCCCAGGGGGAGCGGGATTAGCACAGATACGCAGTATTTT.

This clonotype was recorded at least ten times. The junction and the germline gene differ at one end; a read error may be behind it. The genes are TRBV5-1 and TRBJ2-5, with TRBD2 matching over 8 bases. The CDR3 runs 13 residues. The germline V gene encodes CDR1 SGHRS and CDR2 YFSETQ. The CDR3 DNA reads TGTGCCAGCAGCTTCGGGAGGGCGGAGACCCAGTACTTC. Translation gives CASSFGRAETQYF.

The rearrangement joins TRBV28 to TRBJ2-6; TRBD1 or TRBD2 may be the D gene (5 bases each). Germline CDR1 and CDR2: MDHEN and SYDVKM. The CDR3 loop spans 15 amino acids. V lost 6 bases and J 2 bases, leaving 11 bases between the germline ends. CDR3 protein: CASRSQEAGANVLTF. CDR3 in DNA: TGTGCCAGCAGATCACAGGAGGCTGGGGCCAACGTCCTGACTTTC.

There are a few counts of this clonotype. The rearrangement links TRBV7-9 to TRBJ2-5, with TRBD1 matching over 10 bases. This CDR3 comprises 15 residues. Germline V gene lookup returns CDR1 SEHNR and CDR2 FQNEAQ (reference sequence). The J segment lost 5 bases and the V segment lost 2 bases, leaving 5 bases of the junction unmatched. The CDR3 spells CASSLQTGGFETQYF. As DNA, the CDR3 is TGTGCCAGCAGCTTACAGACAGGGGGCTTCGAGACCCAGTACTTC.

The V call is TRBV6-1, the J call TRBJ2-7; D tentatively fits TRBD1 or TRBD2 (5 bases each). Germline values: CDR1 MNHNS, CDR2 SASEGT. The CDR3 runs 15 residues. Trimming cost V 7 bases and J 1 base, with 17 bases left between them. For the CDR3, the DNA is TGTGCCAGCACGGTCGTTTTTGGGGGTTCCTACGAGCAGTACTTC. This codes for CASTVVFGGSYEQYF.

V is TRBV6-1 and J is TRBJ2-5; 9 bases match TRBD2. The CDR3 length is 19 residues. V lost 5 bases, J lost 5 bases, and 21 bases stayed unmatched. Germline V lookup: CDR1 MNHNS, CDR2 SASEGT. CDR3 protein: CASSPLKTSGPGRTETQYF. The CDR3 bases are TGTGCCAGCAGTCCGTTAAAGACTAGCGGCCCCGGGAGGACGGAGACCCAGTACTTC.

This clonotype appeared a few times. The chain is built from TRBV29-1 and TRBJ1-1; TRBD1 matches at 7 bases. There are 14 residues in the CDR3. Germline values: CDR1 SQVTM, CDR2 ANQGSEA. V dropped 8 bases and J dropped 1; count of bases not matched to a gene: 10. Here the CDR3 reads CSFSRGQGNTEAFF. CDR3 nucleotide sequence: TGCAGCTTTAGTAGGGGGCAGGGGAACACTGAAGCTTTCTTT.

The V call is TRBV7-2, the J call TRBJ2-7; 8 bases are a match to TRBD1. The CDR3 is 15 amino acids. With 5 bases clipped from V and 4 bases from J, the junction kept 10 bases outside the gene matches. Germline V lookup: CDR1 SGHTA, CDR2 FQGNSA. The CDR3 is CASSPGGAWLYEQYF. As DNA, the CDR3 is TGTGCCAGCAGCCCAGGGGGCGCATGGCTTTACGAGCAGTACTTC.

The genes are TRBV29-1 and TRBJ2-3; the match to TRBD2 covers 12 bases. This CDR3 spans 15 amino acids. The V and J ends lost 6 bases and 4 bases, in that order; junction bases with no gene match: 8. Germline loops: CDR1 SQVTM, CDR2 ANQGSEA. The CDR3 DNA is TGCAGCGTCGGATCGACTAGCGGGAGTCCAGATACGCAGTATTTT. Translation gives CSVGSTSGSPDTQYF.

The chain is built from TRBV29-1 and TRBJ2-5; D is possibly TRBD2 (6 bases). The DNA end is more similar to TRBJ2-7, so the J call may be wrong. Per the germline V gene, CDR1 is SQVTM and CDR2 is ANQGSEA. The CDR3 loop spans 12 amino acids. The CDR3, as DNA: TGCAGCGTTTTCGGCGGGACGTACGAGCAGTACTTC. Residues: CSVFGGTYEQYF.

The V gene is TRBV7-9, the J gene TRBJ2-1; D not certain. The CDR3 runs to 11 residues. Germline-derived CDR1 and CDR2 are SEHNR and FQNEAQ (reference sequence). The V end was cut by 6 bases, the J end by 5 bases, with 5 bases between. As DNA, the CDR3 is TGTGCCAGCAGGCAGGACAATGAGCAGTTCTTC. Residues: CASRQDNEQFF.

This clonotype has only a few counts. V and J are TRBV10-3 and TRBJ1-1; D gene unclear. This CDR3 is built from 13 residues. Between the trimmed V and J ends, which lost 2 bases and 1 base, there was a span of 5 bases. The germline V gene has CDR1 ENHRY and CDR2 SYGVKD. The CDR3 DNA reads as TGTGCCATCAGTGAGGGCGGGAACACTGAAGCTTTCTTT. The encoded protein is CAISEGGNTEAFF.

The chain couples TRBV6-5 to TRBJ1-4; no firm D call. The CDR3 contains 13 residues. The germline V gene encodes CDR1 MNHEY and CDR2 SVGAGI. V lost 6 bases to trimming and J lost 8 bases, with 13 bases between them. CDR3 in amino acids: CASSPWMKEKLFF. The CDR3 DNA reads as TGTGCCAGCAGCCCTTGGATGAAGGAAAAACTGTTTTTT.

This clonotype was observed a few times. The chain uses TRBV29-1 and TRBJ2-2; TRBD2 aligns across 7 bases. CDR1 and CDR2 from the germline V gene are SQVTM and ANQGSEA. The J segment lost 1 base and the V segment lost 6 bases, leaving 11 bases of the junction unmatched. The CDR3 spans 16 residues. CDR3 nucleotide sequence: TGCAGCGTGTCTAAACCTCCTAGCGGGAACACCGGGGAGCTGTTTTTT. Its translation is CSVSKPPSGNTGELFF.

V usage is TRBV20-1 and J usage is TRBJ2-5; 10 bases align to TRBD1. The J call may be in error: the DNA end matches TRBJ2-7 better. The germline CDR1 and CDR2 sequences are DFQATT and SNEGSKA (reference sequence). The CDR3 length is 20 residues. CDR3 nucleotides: TGCAGTGCTTCTCAGACTCGACAGGGGGCTTTAGGTCGTGCCAGCTACGAGCAGTACTTC. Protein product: CSASQTRQGALGRASYEQYF.

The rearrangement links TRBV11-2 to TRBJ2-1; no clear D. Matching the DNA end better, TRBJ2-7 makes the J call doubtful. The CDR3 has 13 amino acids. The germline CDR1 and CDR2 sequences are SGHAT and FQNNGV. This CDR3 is CASSWGRAYEQYF. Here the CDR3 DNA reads TGTGCCAGCAGCTGGGGTAGGGCCTACGAGCAGTACTTC.

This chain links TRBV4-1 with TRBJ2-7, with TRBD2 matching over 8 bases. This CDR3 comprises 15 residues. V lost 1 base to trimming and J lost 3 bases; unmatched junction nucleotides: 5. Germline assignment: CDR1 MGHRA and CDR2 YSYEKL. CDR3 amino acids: CASSQVSGTLYEQYF. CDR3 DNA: TGCGCCAGCAGCCAAGTTAGCGGGACTCTCTACGAGCAGTACTTC.

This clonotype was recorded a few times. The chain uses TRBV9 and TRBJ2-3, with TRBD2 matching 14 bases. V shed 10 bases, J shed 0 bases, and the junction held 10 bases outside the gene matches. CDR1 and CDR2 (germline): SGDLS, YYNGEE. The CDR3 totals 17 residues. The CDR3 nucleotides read TGTGCCTTCGAACGGACTAGCGGGAGGTGTAGCACAGATACGCAGTATTTT. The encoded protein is CAFERTSGRCSTDTQYF.

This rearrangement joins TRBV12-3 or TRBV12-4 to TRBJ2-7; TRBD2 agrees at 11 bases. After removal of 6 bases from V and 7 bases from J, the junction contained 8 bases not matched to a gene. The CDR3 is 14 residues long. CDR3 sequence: CASSHSGRAKEQYF. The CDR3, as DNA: TGTGCCAGCAGCCATAGCGGGAGGGCCAAGGAGCAGTACTTC.

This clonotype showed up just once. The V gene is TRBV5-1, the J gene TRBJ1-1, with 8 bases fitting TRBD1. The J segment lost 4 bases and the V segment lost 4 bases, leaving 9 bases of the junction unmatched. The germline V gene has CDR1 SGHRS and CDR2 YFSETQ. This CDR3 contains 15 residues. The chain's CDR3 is CASSETGTGVTEAFF. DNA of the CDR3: TGCGCCAGCAGCGAAACCGGGACAGGTGTCACTGAAGCTTTCTTT.

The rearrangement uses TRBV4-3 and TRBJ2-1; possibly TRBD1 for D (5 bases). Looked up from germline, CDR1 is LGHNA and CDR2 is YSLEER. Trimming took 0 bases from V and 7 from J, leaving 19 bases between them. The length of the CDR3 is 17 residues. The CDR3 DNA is TGCGCCAGCAGCCAAGATCGACAGCCTCATTACGTGAATGAGCAGTTCTTC. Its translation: CASSQDRQPHYVNEQFF.

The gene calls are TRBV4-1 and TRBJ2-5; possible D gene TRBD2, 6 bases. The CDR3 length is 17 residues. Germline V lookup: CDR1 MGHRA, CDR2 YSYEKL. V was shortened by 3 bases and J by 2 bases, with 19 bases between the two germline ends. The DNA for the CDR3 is TGCGCCAGCAGCCACGAGCTGATGGGCGGAGGGCAAGAGACCCAGTACTTC. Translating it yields CASSHELMGGGQETQYF.

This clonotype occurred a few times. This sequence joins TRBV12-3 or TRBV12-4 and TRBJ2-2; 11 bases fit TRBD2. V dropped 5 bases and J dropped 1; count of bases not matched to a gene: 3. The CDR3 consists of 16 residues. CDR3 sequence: CASSRGLAVNTGELFF. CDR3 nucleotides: TGTGCCAGCAGTCGGGGACTAGCGGTGAACACCGGGGAGCTGTTTTTT.

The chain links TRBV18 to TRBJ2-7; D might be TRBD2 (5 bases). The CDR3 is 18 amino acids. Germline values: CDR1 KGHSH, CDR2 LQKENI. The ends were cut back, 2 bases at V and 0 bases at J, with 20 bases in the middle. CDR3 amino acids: CASSPSGQRTVNSYEQYF. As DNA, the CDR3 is TGTGCCAGCTCACCAAGCGGTCAACGGACGGTGAACTCCTACGAGCAGTACTTC. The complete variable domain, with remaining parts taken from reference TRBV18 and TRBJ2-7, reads NAGVMQNPRHLVRRRGQEARLRCSPMKGHSHVYWYRQLPEEGLKFMVYLQKENIIDESGMPKERFSAEFPKEGPSILRIQQVVRGDSAAYFCASSPSGQRTVNSYEQYFGPGTRLTVT.

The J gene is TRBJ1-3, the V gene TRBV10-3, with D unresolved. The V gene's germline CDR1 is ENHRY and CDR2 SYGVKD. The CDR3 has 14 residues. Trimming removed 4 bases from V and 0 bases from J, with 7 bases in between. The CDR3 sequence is CAISGDNSGNTIYF. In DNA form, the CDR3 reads TGTGCCATCAGTGGGGATAACTCTGGAAACACCATATATTTT.

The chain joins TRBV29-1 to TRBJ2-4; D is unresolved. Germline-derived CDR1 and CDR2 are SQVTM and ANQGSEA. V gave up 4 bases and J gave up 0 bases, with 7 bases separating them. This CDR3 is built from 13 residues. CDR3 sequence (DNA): TGCAGCGTTGCACCCTTAGCCAAAAACATTCAGTACTTC. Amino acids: CSVAPLAKNIQYF.

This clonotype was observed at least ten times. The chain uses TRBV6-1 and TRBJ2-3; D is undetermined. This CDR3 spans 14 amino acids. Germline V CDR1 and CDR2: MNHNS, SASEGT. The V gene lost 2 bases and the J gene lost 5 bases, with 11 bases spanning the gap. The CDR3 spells CASSESEARDTQYF. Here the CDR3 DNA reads TGTGCCAGCAGTGAATCCGAAGCGAGAGATACGCAGTATTTT.

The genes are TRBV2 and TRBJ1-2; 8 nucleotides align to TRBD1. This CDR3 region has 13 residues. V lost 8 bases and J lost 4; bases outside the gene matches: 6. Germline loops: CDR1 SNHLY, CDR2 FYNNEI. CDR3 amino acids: CASEGRGLYGYTF. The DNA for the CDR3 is TGTGCCAGCGAGGGCAGGGGGCTCTATGGCTACACCTTC.